Each of the 15 T cell receptor beta chains below was sequenced from the same sample in a study of T cell responses to AZD1222 COVID-19 vaccine. Produced via immunoSEQ multiplex PCR; TCRdb's table is partial and in-frame only. The sample has 150,000 to 200,000 clones, 70% to 90% seen once. The sample consisted of peripheral blood, taken 28 days after the second AZD1222 dose. All receptors come from an adult who received the AZD1222 COVID-19 vaccine.

The chain carries TRBV29-1 and TRBJ2-7; 7 nucleotides agree with TRBD2. The germline V gene has CDR1 SQVTM and CDR2 ANQGSEA. The CDR3 is 13 residues long. V shed 3 bases and J 6 bases; nucleotides not matched to a gene: 8. The CDR3 DNA reads TGCAGCGTTGACATCGGCGGGGGAATCGAGCAGTACTTC. It translates to CSVDIGGGIEQYF.

The CDR3 bases are TGTGCCAGCAGCCGATCCGGACAGAGCTATGGCTACACCTTC. Encoded protein: CASSRSGQSYGYTF. The chain couples TRBV21-1 to TRBJ1-2; the table's D call of TRBD1 was not tested on the DNA. TRBV21-1 is a pseudogene segment. CDR3 length: 14 residues.

This chain connects TRBV28 to TRBJ2-6; perhaps TRBD1 as D (6 bases). Between the trimmed V and J ends, which lost 6 bases and 12 bases, there was a span of 18 bases. The germline V gene encodes CDR1 MDHEN and CDR2 SYDVKM. This CDR3 is built from 14 residues. The CDR3 region has the DNA TGTGCCAGCAGACCGGGACACGCCTCCTCCGTCCTGACTTTC. This encodes CASRPGHASSVLTF.

The chain has TRBV28 and TRBJ2-7; maybe TRBD1 (5 bases). The CDR3 length is 13 residues. V lost 6 bases, J lost 4 bases, and 13 bases lay in between. Per the germline V gene, CDR1 is MDHEN and CDR2 is SYDVKM. CDR3 loop: CASRPDSHYEQYF. CDR3 bases: TGTGCCAGCAGACCCGACAGTCATTACGAGCAGTACTTC.

The V gene is TRBV12-3 or TRBV12-4, the J gene TRBJ1-1; D gene unclear. This CDR3 contains 13 residues. V was cut by 3 bases and J by 2 bases, with 7 bases left in between. For the CDR3, the DNA is TGTGCCAGCAGTTTTAACGGAAACACTGAAGCTTTCTTT. Translating it yields CASSFNGNTEAFF.

The chain employs TRBV12-5 and TRBJ2-1; D gene uncertain. CDR3 size: 14 residues. Trimming pared 2 bases from V and 7 bases from J, leaving 12 bases between. In germline, CDR1 is LGHNT, CDR2 FRNRAP. The CDR3 coding sequence is TGTGCTAGTGGTTTGAATTCGGCGGAAAATGAGCAGTTCTTC. This sequence encodes CASGLNSAENEQFF.

The CDR3 nucleotides are TGTGCCAGCAGTTCCGGGGGCCCGGATACGCAGTATTTT. It encodes CASSSGGPDTQYF. The rearrangement uses TRBV28 and TRBJ2-3, with D tentatively TRBD1 or TRBD2 (6 bases each). This CDR3 contains 13 residues. The V gene's germline CDR1 is MDHEN and CDR2 SYDVKM. The V and J ends lost 4 bases and 6 bases respectively, with 11 bases between them.

This rearrangement joins TRBV30 to TRBJ1-6, with D maybe TRBD1 (5 bases). V was cut by 0 bases and J by 9 bases, with 18 bases left in between. The CDR3 extends over 16 amino acids. The germline V gene encodes CDR1 GTSNPN and CDR2 SVGIG (reference sequence). CDR3 residues: CAWSVPGPFTGSPLHF. The CDR3, as DNA: TGTGCCTGGAGTGTACCGGGACCCTTCACGGGTTCACCCCTCCACTTT.

CDR3 sequence: CAWSVARYGYTF. CDR3 nucleotides: TGTGCCTGGAGTGTAGCCCGCTATGGCTACACCTTC. This rearrangement joins TRBV30 to TRBJ1-2; D unresolved. V lost 0 bases and J lost 4, with 6 bases in between. This CDR3 is 12 amino acids long. Germline CDR1 reads GTSNPN; CDR2 reads SVGIG (reference sequence).

The chain uses TRBV9 and TRBJ1-6; no reliable D call. Germline-derived CDR1 and CDR2 are SGDLS and YYNGEE. The germline V and J ends were trimmed by 0 bases and 9 bases, with 10 bases remaining between them. CDR3 length: 14 residues. The CDR3 DNA reads TGTGCCAGCAGCGTAGTGACCGCCGGTTCACCCCTCCACTTT. It specifies CASSVVTAGSPLHF.

The rearrangement joins TRBV5-1 to TRBJ2-1; 15 bases fit TRBD2. This CDR3 is built from 18 residues. V lost 4 bases, J lost 5 bases, and 10 bases stayed unmatched. Germline CDR1 reads SGHRS; CDR2 reads YFSETQ. CDR3 sequence: CASSPGTSGGPGNNEQFF. CDR3 nucleotide sequence: TGCGCCAGCAGCCCTGGGACTAGCGGGGGGCCCGGGAACAATGAGCAGTTCTTC.

The chain employs TRBV7-3 and TRBJ1-6; TRBD1 might be the D (5 bases). This CDR3 region has 14 residues. CDR1 and CDR2 (germline): SGHTA, FQGTGA. V lost 6 bases and J lost 7, with 13 bases in between. The CDR3 nucleotides read TGTGCCAGCAGGTCGGGACCGGGAAATTCACCCCTCCACTTT. Amino acid sequence: CASRSGPGNSPLHF.

V and J are TRBV5-5 and TRBJ2-2; D call uncertain. The CDR3 has 12 amino acids. The germline V gene has CDR1 SGHKS and CDR2 YYEKEE (reference sequence). V lost 4 bases, J lost 4 bases, and 5 bases lay in between. The CDR3 here is CASSKVTGELFF. The CDR3, as DNA: TGTGCCAGCAGCAAGGTCACCGGGGAGCTGTTTTTT.

The chain joins TRBV2 to TRBJ1-2; D perhaps matches TRBD1 (6 bases). The V gene lost 7 bases and the J gene lost 4 bases, with 16 bases spanning the gap. Germline CDR1 SNHLY, CDR2 FYNNEI. The CDR3 covers 14 residues. The CDR3 DNA reads TGTGCCAGCAATACTGATCAGGGGACCTATGGCTACACCTTC. It encodes CASNTDQGTYGYTF.

This clone is a singleton in its sample. V gene TRBV11-2 combines with J gene TRBJ1-1; a weak D match, TRBD1 (5 bases). Germline CDR1 reads SGHAT; CDR2 reads FQNNGV. There are 13 residues in the CDR3. Between the trimmed V and J ends, which lost 5 bases and 6 bases, there was a span of 13 bases. This chain's CDR3 is CASSPRDGAEAFF. In DNA, the CDR3 is TGTGCCAGCAGCCCTCGGGACGGAGCTGAAGCTTTCTTT. The full variable domain, in which reference TRBV11-2 and TRBJ1-1 provide the parts outside the CDR3, is EAGVAQSPRYKIIEKRQSVAFWCNPISGHATLYWYQQILGQGPKLLIQFQNNGVVDDSQLPKDRFSAERLKGVDSTLKIQPAKLEDSAVYLCASSPRDGAEAFFGQGTRLTVV.